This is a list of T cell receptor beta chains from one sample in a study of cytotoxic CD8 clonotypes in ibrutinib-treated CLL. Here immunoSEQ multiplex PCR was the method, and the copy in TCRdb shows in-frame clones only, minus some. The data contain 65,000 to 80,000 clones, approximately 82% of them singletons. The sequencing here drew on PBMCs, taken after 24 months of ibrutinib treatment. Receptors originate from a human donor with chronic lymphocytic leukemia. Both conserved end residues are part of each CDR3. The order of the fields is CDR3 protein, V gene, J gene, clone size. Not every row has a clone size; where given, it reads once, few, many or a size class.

CDR3 protein: CASSLEGRVSEKLFF
V gene: TRBV7-2
J gene: TRBJ1-4
clone size: once

CDR3 protein: CSSLGAGEETQYF
V gene: TRBV29-1
J gene: TRBJ2-5
clone size: .

CDR3 protein: CARSLGFRTGESEVWEQYF
V gene: TRBV5-3
J gene: TRBJ2-7
clone size: .

CDR3 protein: CASSYGGGEKLFF
V gene: TRBV6-6
J gene: TRBJ1-4
clone size: .

CDR3 protein: CATSSGSGRGKNEQFF
V gene: TRBV15
J gene: TRBJ2-1
clone size: .

CDR3 protein: CASSHMTSGPSSYEQYF
V gene: TRBV27
J gene: TRBJ2-7
clone size: .

CDR3 protein: CASSSPAQTQYF
V gene: TRBV27
J gene: TRBJ2-5
clone size: few

CDR3 protein: CASSRGTSGDSTDTQYF
V gene: TRBV7-9
J gene: TRBJ2-3
clone size: once

CDR3 protein: CASSPWTGGFTEAFF
V gene: TRBV11-2
J gene: TRBJ1-1
clone size: .

CDR3 protein: CASSLYAGSGANVLTF
V gene: TRBV27
J gene: TRBJ2-6
clone size: few

CDR3 protein: CASSLRVEPTYEQYF
V gene: TRBV28
J gene: TRBJ2-7
clone size: .

CDR3 protein: CASSGQGVHQPQHF
V gene: TRBV6-1
J gene: TRBJ1-5
clone size: .

CDR3 protein: CASTQGQGQPQHF
V gene: TRBV2
J gene: TRBJ1-5
clone size: .

CDR3 protein: CASSFEGLRLETQYF
V gene: TRBV7-6
J gene: TRBJ2-5
clone size: .

CDR3 protein: CASSSTGVPPYEQYF
V gene: TRBV28
J gene: TRBJ2-7
clone size: once

CDR3 protein: CAISGSGTRLETQYF
V gene: TRBV10-3
J gene: TRBJ2-5
clone size: .

CDR3 protein: CASSLRQGARETQYF
V gene: TRBV5-5
J gene: TRBJ2-5
clone size: .

CDR3 protein: CASRRGGEAFF
V gene: TRBV28
J gene: TRBJ1-1
clone size: .

CDR3 protein: CASSTTRRSGNTIYF
V gene: TRBV7-9
J gene: TRBJ1-3
clone size: .

CDR3 protein: CASSPGSTDTQYF
V gene: TRBV5-1
J gene: TRBJ2-3
clone size: .

CDR3 protein: CASSEAGLANIQYF
V gene: TRBV6-1
J gene: TRBJ2-4
clone size: .

CDR3 protein: CASSNDRERDTGELFF
V gene: TRBV28
J gene: TRBJ2-2
clone size: .

CDR3 protein: CASRRPGQGNTEAFF
V gene: TRBV6-5
J gene: TRBJ1-1
clone size: .

CDR3 protein: CASSLVSGGVDTQYF
V gene: TRBV5-1
J gene: TRBJ2-3
clone size: .